This is a list of T cell receptor beta chains from one sample in a study of OX40 agonist ivuxolimab in advanced cancers. TCRdb's table, derived via immunoSEQ multiplex PCR, lists solely in-frame clones and lacks some. The repertoire holds approximately 64,000 clones, approximately 80% seen once, with 0.7% in the top ten. The specimen was CD4+ or CD8+ T cells sorted from blood, collected in a trial of the OX40 agonist ivuxolimab. The source of these receptors is an adult with an advanced solid tumor such as melanoma, head and neck, liver or kidney cancer. Both conserved end residues are part of each CDR3. Each record gives: V gene, D gene, J gene, CDR3 length, CDR3 protein, CDR3 DNA. D genes are given only for firm matches.

V: TRBV18
D: TRBD1
J: TRBJ1-2
length: 15
CDR3: CASSPRTGGNYGYTF
DNA: TGTGCCAGCTCACCCCGGACAGGGGGGAACTATGGCTACACCTTC

V: TRBV4-2
D: TRBD1
J: TRBJ2-3
length: 16
CDR3: CASRQVGTGDTDTQYF
DNA: TGTGCCAGCAGACAAGTGGGGACAGGGGACACAGATACGCAGTATTTT

V: TRBV7-6
D: TRBD2
J: TRBJ2-1
length: 17
CDR3: CASSLAVPAGGTHERFF
DNA: TGTGCCAGCAGCTTAGCGGTCCCAGCGGGGGGAACCCACGAACGGTTCTTC

V: TRBV19
D: NA
J: TRBJ1-3
length: 16
CDR3: CASSTGRRQSGNTIYF
DNA: TGTGCCAGTAGTACGGGGCGGCGGCAGTCTGGAAACACCATATATTTT

V: TRBV30
D: TRBD1
J: TRBJ1-2
length: 14
CDR3: CAWISYRGVNGYTF
DNA: TGTGCCTGGATCTCCTACAGGGGGGTTAACGGCTACACCTTC

V: TRBV18
D: NA
J: TRBJ1-5
length: 13
CDR3: CASSTRSNQPQHF
DNA: TGTGCCAGCTCAACCCGGAGCAATCAGCCCCAGCATTTT

V: TRBV5-1
D: NA
J: TRBJ1-4
length: 16
CDR3: CASSLLGRTTNEKLFF
DNA: TGCGCCAGCAGCTTGTTGGGCAGGACAACTAATGAAAAACTGTTTTTT

V: TRBV15
D: NA
J: TRBJ2-3
length: 14
CDR3: CATSRGISTDTQYF
DNA: TGTGCCACCAGCAGGGGAATCAGCACAGATACGCAGTATTTT

V: TRBV10-3
D: TRBD1
J: TRBJ2-7
length: 15
CDR3: CAIRQQGVKTYEQYF
DNA: TGTGCCATCAGGCAACAGGGGGTAAAAACCTACGAGCAGTACTTC

V: TRBV15
D: TRBD2
J: TRBJ2-3
length: 16
CDR3: CATSREIAGAKDTQYF
DNA: TGTGCCACCAGCAGAGAAATAGCGGGAGCAAAAGATACGCAGTATTTT

V: TRBV10-3
D: NA
J: TRBJ2-1
length: 11
CDR3: CAIRTSDEQFF
DNA: TGTGCCATCAGGACCTCGGATGAGCAGTTCTTC

V: TRBV5-1
D: NA
J: TRBJ2-3
length: 16
CDR3: CASRLPGTSYTDTQYF
DNA: TGCGCCAGCCGACTCCCGGGGACAAGCTACACAGATACGCAGTATTTT

V: TRBV5-1
D: TRBD1
J: TRBJ1-1
length: 17
CDR3: CASSSPGQGAQGSEAFF
DNA: TGCGCCAGCAGCTCTCCGGGACAGGGGGCGCAAGGCTCTGAAGCTTTCTTT

V: TRBV4-1
D: NA
J: TRBJ1-3
length: 13
CDR3: CASHSYSGNTIYF
DNA: TGCGCCAGCCACAGTTACTCTGGAAACACCATATATTTT